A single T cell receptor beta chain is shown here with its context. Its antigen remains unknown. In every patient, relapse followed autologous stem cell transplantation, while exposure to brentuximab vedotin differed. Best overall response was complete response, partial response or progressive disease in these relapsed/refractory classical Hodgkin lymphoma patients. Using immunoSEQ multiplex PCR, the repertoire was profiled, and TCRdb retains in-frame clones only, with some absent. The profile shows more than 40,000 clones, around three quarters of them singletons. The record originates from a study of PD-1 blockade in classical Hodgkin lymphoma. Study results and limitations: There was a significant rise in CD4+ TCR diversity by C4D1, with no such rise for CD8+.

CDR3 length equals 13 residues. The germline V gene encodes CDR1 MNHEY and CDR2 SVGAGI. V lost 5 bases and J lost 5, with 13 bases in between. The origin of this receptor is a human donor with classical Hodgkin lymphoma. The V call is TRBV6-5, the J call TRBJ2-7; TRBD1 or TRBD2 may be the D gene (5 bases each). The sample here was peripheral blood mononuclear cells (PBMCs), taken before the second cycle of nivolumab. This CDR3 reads CASSQYGTNEQYF. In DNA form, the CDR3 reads TGTGCCAGCAGTCAGTACGGGACGAACGAGCAGTACTTC.